This T cell receptor beta chain was captured in a study of T cells in Graves' hyperthyroidism and ophthalmopathy. A few counts support this clonotype. Across 18 months, stable Graves' hyperthyroidism was marked by no progression to ophthalmopathy. Hyperthyroidism had been newly diagnosed in patients aged 18 to 65, and its duration was under 2 months. CDR3 length: 13 residues. Germline V CDR1 and CDR2: SGDLS, YYNGEE. The ends were cut back, 7 bases at V and 6 bases at J, with 15 bases in the middle. Amplified TCR beta CDR3 regions came from RNA transcripts. The primer set for the first-round RT-PCR of the TCR CDR3 was HTBI. TCRdb re-called the multiplex PCR reads with MiXCR, one entry per CDR3 protein. This sample carries 650,000 to 750,000 distinct CDR3 sequences, 14% of them seen once, and the ten largest clones take 10%.

The source of this sequence is a woman aged 18-30 years with Graves' hyperthyroidism. Source material: blood. The chain is built from TRBV9 and TRBJ2-3, with a tentative D call TRBD2 (5 bases). The CDR3 DNA reads TGTGCCAGCCAAAGAGGGAGTTCTGATACGCAGTATTTT. It translates to CASQRGSSDTQYF.